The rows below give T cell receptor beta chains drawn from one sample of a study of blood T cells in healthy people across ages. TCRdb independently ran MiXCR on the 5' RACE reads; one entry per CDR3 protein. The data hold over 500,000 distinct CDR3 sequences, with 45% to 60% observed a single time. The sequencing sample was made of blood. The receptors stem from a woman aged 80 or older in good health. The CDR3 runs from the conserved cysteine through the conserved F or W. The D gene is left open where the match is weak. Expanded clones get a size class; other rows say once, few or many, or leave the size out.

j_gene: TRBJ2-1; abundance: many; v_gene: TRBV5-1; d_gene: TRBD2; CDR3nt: TGCGCCAGCAGCTTGGGGGGCTCAGGCGGGAGAATCTACAATGAGCAGTTCTTC; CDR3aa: CASSLGGSGGRIYNEQFF
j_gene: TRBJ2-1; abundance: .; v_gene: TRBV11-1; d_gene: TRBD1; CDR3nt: TGTGCCAGCAGCTTAAGAAGGACAGGAGGTGAGCAGTTCTTC; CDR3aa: CASSLRRTGGEQFF
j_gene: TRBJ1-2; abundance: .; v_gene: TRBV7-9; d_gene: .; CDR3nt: TGTGCCAGCAGCTTAGGGCCGCGTTACTATGGCTACACCTTC; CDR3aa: CASSLGPRYYGYTF
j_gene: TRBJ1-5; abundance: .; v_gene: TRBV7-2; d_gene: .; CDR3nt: TGTGCCAGCAGCTTAGCAGTGGGGGGAAAGCCCCAGCATTTT; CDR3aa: CASSLAVGGKPQHF
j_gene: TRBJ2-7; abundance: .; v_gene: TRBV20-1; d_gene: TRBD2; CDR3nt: TGCAGTGCTCGACGGCCACTAGCGGGACCCTACAATGAGCAGTACTTC; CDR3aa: CSARRPLAGPYNEQYF
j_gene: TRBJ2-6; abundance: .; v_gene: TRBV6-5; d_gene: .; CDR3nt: TGTGCCAGCAGTTACGCAGGGGCACCTGGGGGGGCCAACGTCCTGACTTTC; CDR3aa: CASSYAGAPGGANVLTF
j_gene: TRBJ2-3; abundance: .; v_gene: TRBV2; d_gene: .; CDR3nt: TGTGCCAGCAGTGATCGACTAGTGGCAGATACGCAGTATTTT; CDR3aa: CASSDRLVADTQYF
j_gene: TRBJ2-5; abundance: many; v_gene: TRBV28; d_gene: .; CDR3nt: TGTGCCAGCAGTTTAACAGGGAACTGGGAGCAGTACTTC; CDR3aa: CASSLTGNWEQYF
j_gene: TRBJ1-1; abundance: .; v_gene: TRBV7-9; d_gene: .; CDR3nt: TGTGCCAGCAGCGTTGACAGTATCGCTGAAGCTTTCTTT; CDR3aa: CASSVDSIAEAFF
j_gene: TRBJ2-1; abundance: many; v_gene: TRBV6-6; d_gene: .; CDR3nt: TGTGCCAGCAGTACCCGACTAGTCCATGAGCAGTTCTTC; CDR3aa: CASSTRLVHEQFF
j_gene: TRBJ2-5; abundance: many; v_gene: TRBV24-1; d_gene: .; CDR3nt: TGTGCCACCAGTGACACGGGACAACTGGGGGAGACCCAGTACTTC; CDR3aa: CATSDTGQLGETQYF
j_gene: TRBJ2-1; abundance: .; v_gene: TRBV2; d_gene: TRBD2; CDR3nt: TGTGTCAACAAAGCCGGGACTAGCGGGGGGTTGGTCTATGAGCAGTTCTTC; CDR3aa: CVNKAGTSGGLVYEQFF
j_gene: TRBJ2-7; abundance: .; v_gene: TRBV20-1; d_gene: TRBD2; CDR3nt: TGCAGTGCTGGAGCGGGAGGGGGCTTTTACGAGCAGTACTTC; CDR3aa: CSAGAGGGFYEQYF
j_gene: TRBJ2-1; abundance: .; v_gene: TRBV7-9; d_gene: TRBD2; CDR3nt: TGTGCCAGCAGCGCTAGGGTTGCTAGCGGGGACAATGAGCAGTTCTTC; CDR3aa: CASSARVASGDNEQFF
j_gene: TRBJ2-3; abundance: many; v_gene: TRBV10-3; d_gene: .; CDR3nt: TGTGCCATCAGTGCGGGTCATTTGTCACAGACGAGCACAGATACGCAGTATTTT; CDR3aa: CAISAGHLSQTSTDTQYF
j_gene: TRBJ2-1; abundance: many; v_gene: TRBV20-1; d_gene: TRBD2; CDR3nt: TGCAGTGCTTACGCTAGCGGCAGCTCCTACAATGAGCAGTTCTTC; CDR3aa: CSAYASGSSYNEQFF
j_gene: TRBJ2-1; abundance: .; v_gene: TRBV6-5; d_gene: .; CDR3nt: TGTGCCAGCAGTTACCGGGCAGGGGTGGGCAATGAGCAGTTCTTC; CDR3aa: CASSYRAGVGNEQFF
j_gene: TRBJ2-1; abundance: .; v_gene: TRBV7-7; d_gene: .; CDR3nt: TGTGCCAGCAGCACAACCCCGGCGACCTACAATGAGCAGTTCTTC; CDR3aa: CASSTTPATYNEQFF
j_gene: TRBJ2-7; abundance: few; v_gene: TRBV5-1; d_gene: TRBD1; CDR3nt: TGCGCCAGCAGCTTGGAAAAGTACGGTACGGGACAGTCCTACGAGCAGTACTTC; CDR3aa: CASSLEKYGTGQSYEQYF
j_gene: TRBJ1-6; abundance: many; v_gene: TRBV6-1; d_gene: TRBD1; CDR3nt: TGTGCCAGCCTAACCCCGGGACAGGGAGTTTCACCCCTCCACTTT; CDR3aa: CASLTPGQGVSPLHF
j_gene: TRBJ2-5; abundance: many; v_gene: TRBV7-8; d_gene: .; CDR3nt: TGTGCCAGCAGCTTTTCAGAGGGGCTCCAAGAGACCCAGTACTTC; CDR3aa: CASSFSEGLQETQYF
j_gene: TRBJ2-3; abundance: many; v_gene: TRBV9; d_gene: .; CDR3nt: TGTGCCAGCAGCGTAGACGTAAGCACAGATACGCAGTATTTT; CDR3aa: CASSVDVSTDTQYF
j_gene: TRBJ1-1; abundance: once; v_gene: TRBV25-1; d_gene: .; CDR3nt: TGTGCCAGTAGTGAAGGGGCCGTGAACACTGAAGCTTTCTTT; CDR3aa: CASSEGAVNTEAFF
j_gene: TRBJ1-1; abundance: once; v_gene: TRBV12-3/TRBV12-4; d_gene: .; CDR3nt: TGTGCCAGCAGGAAGGGGGATACTGAAGCTTTCTTT; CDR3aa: CASRKGDTEAFF
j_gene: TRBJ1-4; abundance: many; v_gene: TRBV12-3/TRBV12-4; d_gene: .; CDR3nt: TGTGCCAGCGCCGTGAATGAAAAACTGTTTTTT; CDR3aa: CASAVNEKLFF
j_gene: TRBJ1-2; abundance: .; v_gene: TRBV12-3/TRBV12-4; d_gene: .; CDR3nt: TGTGCCAGCAGCCAATCGGCGAACTATGGCTACACCTTC; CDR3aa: CASSQSANYGYTF
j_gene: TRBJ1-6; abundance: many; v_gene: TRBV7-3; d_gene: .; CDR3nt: TGTGCCAGCAGCTTACTGGGGCAGTTTAATTCACCCCTCCACTTT; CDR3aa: CASSLLGQFNSPLHF
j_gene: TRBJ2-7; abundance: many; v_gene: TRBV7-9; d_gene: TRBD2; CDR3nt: TGTGCCAGCAGCTTCGGGACTAGCGGGAGCTCCTACGAGCAGTACTTC; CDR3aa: CASSFGTSGSSYEQYF
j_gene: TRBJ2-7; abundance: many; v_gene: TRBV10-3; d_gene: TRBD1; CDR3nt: TGTGCCATCGGGACAGGATCCTACGAGCAGTACTTC; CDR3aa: CAIGTGSYEQYF
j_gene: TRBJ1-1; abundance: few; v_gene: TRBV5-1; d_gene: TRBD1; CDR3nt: TGCGCCAGCAGCTTTGACAGGGGTGGCACTGAAGCTTTCTTT; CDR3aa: CASSFDRGGTEAFF
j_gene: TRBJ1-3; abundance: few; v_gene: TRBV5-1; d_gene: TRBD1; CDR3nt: TGCGCCAGCAGCTGGACAGGGGACGAGAACACCATATATTTT; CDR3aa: CASSWTGDENTIYF
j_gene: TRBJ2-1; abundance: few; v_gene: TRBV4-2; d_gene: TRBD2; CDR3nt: TGTGCCAGCAGCCCCCTGGCTTCGAGTGGCGCTAGCGGTCGTGAGCAGTTCTTC; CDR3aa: CASSPLASSGASGREQFF
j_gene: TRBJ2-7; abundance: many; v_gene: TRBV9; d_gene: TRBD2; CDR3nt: TGTGCCAGCAGCGATGGACTAGCGGGAATCTACGAGCAGTACTTC; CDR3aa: CASSDGLAGIYEQYF
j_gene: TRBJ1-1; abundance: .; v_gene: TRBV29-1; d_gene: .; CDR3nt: TGCAGCGTTGAAAGACAGAGAGACACTGAAGCTTTCTTT; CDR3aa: CSVERQRDTEAFF
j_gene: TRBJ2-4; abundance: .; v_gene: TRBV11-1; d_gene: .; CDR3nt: TGTGCCAGCAGCCGTTCGGCCAAAAACATTCAGTACTTC; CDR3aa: CASSRSAKNIQYF
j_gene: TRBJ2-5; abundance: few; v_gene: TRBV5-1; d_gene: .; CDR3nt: TGCGCCAGCAGCTTGGGCGGGGTTCCTCAAGAGACCCAGTACTTC; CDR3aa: CASSLGGVPQETQYF
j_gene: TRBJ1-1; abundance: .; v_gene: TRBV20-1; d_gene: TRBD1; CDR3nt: TGCAGTGCTAGAGAGACAGGGACCCACACTGAAGCTTTCTTT; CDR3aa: CSARETGTHTEAFF
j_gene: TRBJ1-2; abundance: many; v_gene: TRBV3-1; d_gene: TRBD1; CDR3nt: TGTGCCAGCAGCGGCCGGACAGGGGCTAACTATGGCTACACCTTC; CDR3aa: CASSGRTGANYGYTF
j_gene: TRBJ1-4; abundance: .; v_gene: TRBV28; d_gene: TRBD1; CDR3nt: TGTGCCAGCAACCCCCCAGGGGGCAGGGTTGAAAAACTGTTTTTT; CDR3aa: CASNPPGGRVEKLFF
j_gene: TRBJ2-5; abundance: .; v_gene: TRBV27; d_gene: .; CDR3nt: TGTGCCAGCAGACCCGCGTTTCGGGAGACCCAGTACTTC; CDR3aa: CASRPAFRETQYF
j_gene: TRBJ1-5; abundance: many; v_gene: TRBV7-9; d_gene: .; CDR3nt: TGTGCCAGCAGCTCCGACGGTCGCCAGCCCCAGCATTTT; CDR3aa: CASSSDGRQPQHF
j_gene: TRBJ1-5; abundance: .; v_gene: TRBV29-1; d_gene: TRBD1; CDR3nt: TGCAGCGTTAATATCGGGACAGGAGGGCAGCCCCAGCATTTT; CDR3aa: CSVNIGTGGQPQHF
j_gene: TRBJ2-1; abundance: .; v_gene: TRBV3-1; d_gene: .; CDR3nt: TGTGCGGCCTCCAGCGGAGCCTACAATGAGCAGTTCTTC; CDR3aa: CAASSGAYNEQFF
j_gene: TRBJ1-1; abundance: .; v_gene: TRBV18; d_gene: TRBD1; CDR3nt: TGTGCCAGCTCACCAAGTGGGACAGGGAACACTGAAGCTTTCTTT; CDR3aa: CASSPSGTGNTEAFF